The 10 T cell receptor beta chains below were found in one sample sequenced in a study of cytomegalovirus exposure and HLA in healthy donors. The data were produced by immunoSEQ multiplex PCR, yet TCRdb's version contains in-frame clones alone and is incomplete. The sample carries hundreds of thousands of clones, more than 75% recorded once. The sample consisted of PBMCs. All receptors come from a woman between 18 and 29 years old in good health and CMV-seronegative.

The chain combines TRBV18 with TRBJ1-2, with a weak D call TRBD1 (5 bases). CDR1 and CDR2 from the germline V gene are KGHSH and LQKENI. The CDR3 has 15 residues. V lost 3 bases to trimming and J lost 4 bases, with 15 bases between them. The CDR3 DNA sequence: TGTGCCAGCTCACCGGAATCTCAGGGCCCCTATGGCTACACCTTC. This translates into CASSPESQGPYGYTF.

Concerning this clone itself: Other DNA sequences of this sample code for an identical CDR3. The chain has TRBV5-1 and TRBJ2-3; no clear D gene. The V gene's germline CDR1 is SGHRS and CDR2 YFSETQ. The CDR3 is made up of 11 amino acids. V gave up 3 bases and J gave up 6 bases, with 5 bases separating them. The CDR3 here is CASSSADTQYF. DNA of the CDR3: TGCGCCAGCAGCTCAGCGGATACGCAGTATTTT.

The V call is TRBV19, the J call TRBJ1-2; 12 nucleotides match TRBD1. This CDR3 contains 14 residues. In germline, CDR1 is LNHDA, CDR2 SQIVND (reference sequence). J gave up 8 bases and V 7 bases, and 8 bases lay outside the gene matches. The CDR3 loop reads CASKPGQGAPGYTF. The CDR3 coding sequence is TGTGCCAGTAAGCCGGGACAGGGGGCACCCGGCTACACCTTC.

The chain has TRBV7-2 and TRBJ2-7; D not certain. The germline V gene has CDR1 SGHTA and CDR2 FQGNSA. The CDR3 runs 14 residues. The V end lost 1 base, the J end lost 1 base, and 8 bases lay between the germline ends. The CDR3 protein is CASSLVDRSYEQYF. The CDR3 DNA is TGTGCCAGCAGCTTAGTAGATAGATCCTACGAGCAGTACTTC.

This clone occurred once. The chain employs TRBV30 and TRBJ1-6, with 7 bases fitting TRBD1. After removal of 4 bases from V and 7 bases from J, the junction contained 10 bases not matched to a gene. The CDR3 is made up of 15 amino acids. Looked up from germline, CDR1 is GTSNPN and CDR2 is SVGIG (reference sequence). This CDR3 is CAWNRRGRRNSPLHF. The CDR3 DNA sequence: TGTGCCTGGAATAGGAGGGGGCGCAGGAATTCACCCCTCCACTTT.

The chain is built from TRBV5-1 and TRBJ1-2, with D perhaps TRBD1 (6 bases). CDR3 length equals 16 residues. Trimming cost V 3 bases and J 3 bases, with 18 bases left between them. Germline V CDR1 and CDR2: SGHRS, YFSETQ. The CDR3 loop is CASSSQGVGSDYGYTF. CDR3 sequence (DNA): TGCGCCAGCAGCTCACAGGGTGTGGGTTCCGACTATGGCTACACCTTC.

The chain couples TRBV4-1 to TRBJ2-7; D gene uncertain. Germline V gene sequence: CDR1 MGHRA, CDR2 YSYEKL. V was pared by 1 base and J by 2 bases, with 6 bases between. CDR3 length: 13 residues. The CDR3 DNA follows: TGCGCCAGCAGCCAAGGGCAGGCCTACGAGCAGTACTTC. Protein product: CASSQGQAYEQYF.

This clone was seen just once. The rearrangement uses TRBV9 and TRBJ1-2, with D unresolved. CDR3 length: 15 residues. V gave up 0 bases and J gave up 4 bases, with 13 bases separating them. CDR1 is SGDLS and CDR2 is YYNGEE in the germline V gene. The CDR3: CASSVEGAGRYGYTF. CDR3 DNA: TGTGCCAGCAGCGTAGAGGGCGCGGGCCGCTATGGCTACACCTTC.

The chain combines TRBV27 with TRBJ2-7; 9 bases fit TRBD2. The trim removed 10 bases at V and 0 bases at J, leaving 10 bases unmatched. CDR3 length: 15 residues. Germline V gives CDR1 MNHEY, CDR2 SMNVEV (reference sequence). CDR3 region: CATGRREGSSYEQYF. The CDR3 coding sequence is TGTGCCACCGGACGGCGGGAGGGCAGCTCCTACGAGCAGTACTTC.

The chain uses TRBV28 and TRBJ2-7, with D possibly matching TRBD2 (5 bases). The CDR3 has 13 amino acids. Germline CDR1 MDHEN, CDR2 SYDVKM. V was cut by 6 bases and J by 4 bases, with 13 bases left in between. For the CDR3, the DNA is TGTGCCAGCAGCCGGGGTACAAATTACGAGCAGTACTTC. Amino acid sequence: CASSRGTNYEQYF.